This T cell receptor (beta chain) was captured by sequencing in a study of cytomegalovirus exposure and HLA in healthy donors. The donors were in the roughly 130-subject validation cohort, distinct from the approximately 700-subject first cohort. The CDR3 runs 16 residues. CDR1 and CDR2 (germline): MDHEN, SYDVKM. V dropped 6 bases and J dropped 2; count of bases not matched to a gene: 11. Points from the study as a whole: Reports described diagnosis of cytomegalovirus status by the classifier as highly specific and sensitive. The study designated 150 to 200 TCR beta chains cytomegalovirus-associated.

On this clone itself: The antigen is not known.

Data came from immunoSEQ multiplex PCR; TCRdb stores just in-frame clones and leaves some out. The sample includes roughly 150,000 clones, 88% of them seen just once. The TCR comes from a man aged 18 to 30 in good health and CMV-seronegative. Sequences were obtained from PBMCs. V is TRBV28 and J is TRBJ1-2; TRBD1 matches at 8 bases. The DNA of the CDR3 is TGTGCCAGCAGCCCAGCCGGGCAGGGGGCCAACTATGGCTACACCTTC. It yields the protein CASSPAGQGANYGYTF.